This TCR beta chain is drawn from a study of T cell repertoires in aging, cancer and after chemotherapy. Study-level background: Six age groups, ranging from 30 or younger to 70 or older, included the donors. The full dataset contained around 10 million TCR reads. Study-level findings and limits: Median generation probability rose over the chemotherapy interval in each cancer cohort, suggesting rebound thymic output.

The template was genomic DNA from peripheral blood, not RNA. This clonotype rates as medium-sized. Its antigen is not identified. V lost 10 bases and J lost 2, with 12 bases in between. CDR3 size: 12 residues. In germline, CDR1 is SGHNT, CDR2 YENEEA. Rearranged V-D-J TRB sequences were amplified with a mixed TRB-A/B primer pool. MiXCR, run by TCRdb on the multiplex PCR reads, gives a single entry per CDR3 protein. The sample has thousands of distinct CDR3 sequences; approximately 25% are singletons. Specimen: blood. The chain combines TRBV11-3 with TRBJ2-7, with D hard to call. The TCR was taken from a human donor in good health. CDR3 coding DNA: TGTGCCAACGAAGAACCCACCTACGAGCAGTACTTC. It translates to CANEEPTYEQYF.